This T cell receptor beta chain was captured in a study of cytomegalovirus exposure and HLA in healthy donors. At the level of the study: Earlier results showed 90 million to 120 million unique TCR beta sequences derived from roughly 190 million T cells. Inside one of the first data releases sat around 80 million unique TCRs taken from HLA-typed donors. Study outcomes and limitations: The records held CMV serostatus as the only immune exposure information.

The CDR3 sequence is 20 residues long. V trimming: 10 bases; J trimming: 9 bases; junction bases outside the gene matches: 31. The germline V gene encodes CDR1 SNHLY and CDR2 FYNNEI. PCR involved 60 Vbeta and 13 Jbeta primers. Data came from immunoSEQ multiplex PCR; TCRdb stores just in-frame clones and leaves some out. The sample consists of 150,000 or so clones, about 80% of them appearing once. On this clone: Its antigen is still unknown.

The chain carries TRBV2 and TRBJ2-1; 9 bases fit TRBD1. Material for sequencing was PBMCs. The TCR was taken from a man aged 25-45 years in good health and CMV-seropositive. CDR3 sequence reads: CATRPEARAPGTGFVREQFF. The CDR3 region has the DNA TGTGCCACCCGACCAGAGGCCCGCGCACCCGGGACAGGGTTTGTTCGTGAGCAGTTCTTC.